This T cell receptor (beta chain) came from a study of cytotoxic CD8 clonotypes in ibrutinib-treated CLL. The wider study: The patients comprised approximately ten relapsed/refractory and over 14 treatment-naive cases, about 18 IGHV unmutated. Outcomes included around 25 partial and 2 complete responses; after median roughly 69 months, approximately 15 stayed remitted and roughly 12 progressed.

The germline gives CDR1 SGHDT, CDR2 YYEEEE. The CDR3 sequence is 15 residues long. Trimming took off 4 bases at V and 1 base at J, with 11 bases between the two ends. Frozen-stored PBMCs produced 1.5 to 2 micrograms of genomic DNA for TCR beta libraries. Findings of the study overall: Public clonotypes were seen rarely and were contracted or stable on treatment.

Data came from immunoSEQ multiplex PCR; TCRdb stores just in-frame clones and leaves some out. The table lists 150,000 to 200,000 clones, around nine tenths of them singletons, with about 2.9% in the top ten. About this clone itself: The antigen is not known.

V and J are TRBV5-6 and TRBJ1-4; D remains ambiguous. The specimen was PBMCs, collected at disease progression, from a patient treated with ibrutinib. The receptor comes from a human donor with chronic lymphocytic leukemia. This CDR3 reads CASSRPPRTNEKLFF. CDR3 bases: TGTGCCAGCAGCCGCCCCCCCAGAACTAATGAAAAACTGTTTTTT. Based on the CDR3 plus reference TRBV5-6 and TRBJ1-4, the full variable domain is DAGVTQSPTHLIKTRGQQVTLRCSPKSGHDTVSWYQQALGQGPQFIFQYYEEEERQRGNFPDRFSGHQFPNYSSELNVNALLLGDSALYLCASSRPPRTNEKLFFGSGTQLSVL.